Here is one TCR beta chain with its context. The antigen remains undetermined. TCRdb reprocessed the 5' RACE reads via MiXCR and lists one record per CDR3 protein. The table records under 850,000 distinct CDR3 sequences, around 20% of them present only once. The data originate from a study of CD8 T cells in ankylosing spondylitis. General observations from the study: Typical of ankylosing spondylitis blood, it appeared, was a TCR beta motif of eight highly homologous variants.

The clonotype originates from a male donor with ankylosing spondylitis. The sample was blood, either unsorted or a sorted T cell fraction (not recorded which).

Here the CDR3 reads CASSLVGRVTRETQYF. The CDR3, as DNA: TGTGCCAGCAGCTTAGTCGGCAGGGTAACCAGAGAGACCCAGTACTTC. The V call is TRBV7-9, the J call TRBJ2-5, with a weak D call TRBD1 (5 bases). Looked up from germline, CDR1 is SEHNR and CDR2 is FQNEAQ (reference sequence). The V end was cut by 1 base, the J end by 4 bases, with 16 bases between. The CDR3 contains 16 residues.